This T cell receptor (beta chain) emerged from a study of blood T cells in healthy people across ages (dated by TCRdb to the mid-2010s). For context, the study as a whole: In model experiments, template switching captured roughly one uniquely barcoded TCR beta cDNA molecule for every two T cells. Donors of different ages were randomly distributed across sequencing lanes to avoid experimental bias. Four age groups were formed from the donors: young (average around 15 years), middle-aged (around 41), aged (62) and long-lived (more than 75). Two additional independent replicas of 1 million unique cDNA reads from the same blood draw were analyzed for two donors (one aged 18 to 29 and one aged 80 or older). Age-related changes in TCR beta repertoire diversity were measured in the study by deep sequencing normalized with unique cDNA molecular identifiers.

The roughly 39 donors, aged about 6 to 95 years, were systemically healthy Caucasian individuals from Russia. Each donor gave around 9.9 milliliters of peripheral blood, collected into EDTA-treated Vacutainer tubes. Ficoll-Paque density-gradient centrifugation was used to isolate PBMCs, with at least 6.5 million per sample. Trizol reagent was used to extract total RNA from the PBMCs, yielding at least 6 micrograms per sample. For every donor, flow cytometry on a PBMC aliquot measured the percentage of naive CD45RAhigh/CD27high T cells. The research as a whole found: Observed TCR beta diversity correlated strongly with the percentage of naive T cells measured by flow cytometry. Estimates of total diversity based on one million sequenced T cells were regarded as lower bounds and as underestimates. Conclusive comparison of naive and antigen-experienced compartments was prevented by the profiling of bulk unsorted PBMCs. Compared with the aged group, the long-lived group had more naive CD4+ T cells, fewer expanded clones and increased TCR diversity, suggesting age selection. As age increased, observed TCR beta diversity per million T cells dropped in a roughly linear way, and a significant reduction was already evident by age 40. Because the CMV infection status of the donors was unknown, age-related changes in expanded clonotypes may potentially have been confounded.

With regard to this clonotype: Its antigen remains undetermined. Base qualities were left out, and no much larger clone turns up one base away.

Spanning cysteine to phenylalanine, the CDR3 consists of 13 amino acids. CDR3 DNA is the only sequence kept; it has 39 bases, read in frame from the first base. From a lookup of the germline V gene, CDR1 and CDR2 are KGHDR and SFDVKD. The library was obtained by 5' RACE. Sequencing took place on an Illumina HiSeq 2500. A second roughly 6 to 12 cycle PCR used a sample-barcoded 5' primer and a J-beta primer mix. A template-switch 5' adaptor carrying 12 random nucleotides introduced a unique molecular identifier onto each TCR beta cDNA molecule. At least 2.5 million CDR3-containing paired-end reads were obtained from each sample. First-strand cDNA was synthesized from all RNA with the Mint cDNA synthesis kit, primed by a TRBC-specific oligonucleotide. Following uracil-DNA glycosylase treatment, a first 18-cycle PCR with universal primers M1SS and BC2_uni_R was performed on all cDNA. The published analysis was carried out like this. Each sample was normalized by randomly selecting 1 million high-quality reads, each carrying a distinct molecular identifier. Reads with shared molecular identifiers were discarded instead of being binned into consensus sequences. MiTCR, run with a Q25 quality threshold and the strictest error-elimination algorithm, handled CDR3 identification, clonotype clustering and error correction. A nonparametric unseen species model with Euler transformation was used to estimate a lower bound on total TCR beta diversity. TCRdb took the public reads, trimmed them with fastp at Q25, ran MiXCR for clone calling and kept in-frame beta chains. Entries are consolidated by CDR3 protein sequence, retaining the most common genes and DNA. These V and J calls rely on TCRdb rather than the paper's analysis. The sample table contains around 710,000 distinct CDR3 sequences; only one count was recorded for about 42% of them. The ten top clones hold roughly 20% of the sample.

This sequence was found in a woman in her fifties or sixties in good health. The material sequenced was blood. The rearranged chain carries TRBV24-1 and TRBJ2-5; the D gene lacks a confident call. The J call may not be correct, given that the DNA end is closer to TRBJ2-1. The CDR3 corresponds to CATSEGSQETQFF. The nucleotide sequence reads TGTGCCACCAGTGAGGGATCCCAAGAGACCCAGTTCTTC.